This T cell receptor (beta chain) was identified in a study of shared clonotypes between healthy human individuals. CDR1 is LNHDA, CDR2 SQIVND, per germline (reference sequence). Trimming stripped 7 bases from V and 1 base from J, with 16 bases between. The CDR3 runs to 15 residues. Sequenced by immunoSEQ multiplex PCR; TCRdb stores in-frame clones only, minus some. The top ten clones hold more than 0.1% of a sample with millions of clones, over 85% of them seen once. Sample: naive CD4+ T cells sorted from blood. As to subset: CD45RA+ positively selected. This clonotype was sampled from a man between 18 and 29 years old in good health. The chain uses TRBV19 and TRBJ1-2, with a possible D match to TRBD1 (5 bases). The CDR3 reads CASTPGRSLNYGYTF. CDR3 bases: TGTGCCAGTACGCCGGGACGGAGCCTTAACTATGGCTACACCTTC.